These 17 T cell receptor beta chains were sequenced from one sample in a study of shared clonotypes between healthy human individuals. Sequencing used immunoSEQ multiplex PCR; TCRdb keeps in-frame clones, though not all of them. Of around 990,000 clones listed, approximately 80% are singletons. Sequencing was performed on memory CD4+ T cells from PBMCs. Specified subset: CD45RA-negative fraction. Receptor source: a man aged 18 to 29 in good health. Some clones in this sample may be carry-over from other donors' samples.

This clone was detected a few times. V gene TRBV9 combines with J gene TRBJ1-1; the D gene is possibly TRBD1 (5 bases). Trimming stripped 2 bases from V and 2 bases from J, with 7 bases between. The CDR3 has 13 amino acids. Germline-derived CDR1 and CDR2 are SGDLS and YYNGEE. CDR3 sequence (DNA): TGTGCCAGCAGCGTCGGACATAACACTGAAGCTTTCTTT. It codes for CASSVGHNTEAFF. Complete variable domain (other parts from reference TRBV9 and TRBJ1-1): DSGVTQTPKHLITATGQRVTLRCSPRSGDLSVYWYQQSLDQGLQFLIQYYNGEERAKGNILERFSAQQFPDLHSELNLSSLELGDSALYFCASSVGHNTEAFFGQGTRLTVV.

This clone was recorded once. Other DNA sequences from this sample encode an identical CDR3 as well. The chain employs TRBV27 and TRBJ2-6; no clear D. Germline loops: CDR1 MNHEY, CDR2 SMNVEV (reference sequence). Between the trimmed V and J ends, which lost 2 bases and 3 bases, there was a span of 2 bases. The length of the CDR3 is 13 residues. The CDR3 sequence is CASSLGGANVLTF. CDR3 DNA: TGTGCCAGCAGTTTAGGTGGGGCCAACGTCCTGACTTTC.

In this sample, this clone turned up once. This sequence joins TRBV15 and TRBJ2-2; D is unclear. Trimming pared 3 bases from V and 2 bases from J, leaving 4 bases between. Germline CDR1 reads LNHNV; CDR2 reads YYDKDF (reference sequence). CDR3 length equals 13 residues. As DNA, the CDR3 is TGTGCCACCAGCAGTCCTAACACCGGGGAGCTGTTTTTT. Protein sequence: CATSSPNTGELFF.

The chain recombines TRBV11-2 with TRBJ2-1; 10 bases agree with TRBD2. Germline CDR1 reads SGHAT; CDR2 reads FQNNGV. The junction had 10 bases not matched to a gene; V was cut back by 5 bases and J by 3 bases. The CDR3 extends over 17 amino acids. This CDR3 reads CASSPYASGRHYNEQFF. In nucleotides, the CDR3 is TGTGCCAGCAGCCCCTATGCTAGCGGGAGACACTACAATGAGCAGTTCTTC.

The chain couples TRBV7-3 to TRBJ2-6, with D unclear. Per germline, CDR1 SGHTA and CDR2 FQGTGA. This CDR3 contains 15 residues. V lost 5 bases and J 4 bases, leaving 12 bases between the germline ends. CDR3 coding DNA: TGTGCCAGCAGCCCGACGGTTCTAGGGGCCAACGTCCTGACTTTC. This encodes CASSPTVLGANVLTF. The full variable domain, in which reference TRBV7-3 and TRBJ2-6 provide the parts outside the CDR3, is GAGVSQTPSNKVTEKGKYVELRCDPISGHTALYWYRQSLGQGPEFLIYFQGTGAADDSGLPNDRFFAVRPEGSVSTLKIQRTERGDSAVYLCASSPTVLGANVLTFGAGSRLTVL.

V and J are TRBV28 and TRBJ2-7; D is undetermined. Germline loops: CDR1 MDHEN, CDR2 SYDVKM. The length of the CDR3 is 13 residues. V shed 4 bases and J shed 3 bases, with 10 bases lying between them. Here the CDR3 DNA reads TGTGCCAGCAGTTCCCCTGCAGTCTACGAGCAGTACTTC. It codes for CASSSPAVYEQYF.

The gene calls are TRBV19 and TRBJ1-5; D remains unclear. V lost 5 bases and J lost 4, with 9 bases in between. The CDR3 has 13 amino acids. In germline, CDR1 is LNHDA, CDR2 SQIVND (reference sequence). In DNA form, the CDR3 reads TGTGCCAGTAGTCTATTGAGGAATCAGCCCCAGCATTTT. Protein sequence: CASSLLRNQPQHF.

The CDR3 region has the DNA TGTGCCATCAGTGGGACTAGCGGGAATGAGCAGTTCTTC. Residues: CAISGTSGNEQFF. The rearrangement uses TRBV10-3 and TRBJ2-1; 11 bases map to TRBD2. Germline V lookup: CDR1 ENHRY, CDR2 SYGVKD. V shed 4 bases and J 7 bases; nucleotides not matched to a gene: 0. The CDR3 consists of 13 residues.

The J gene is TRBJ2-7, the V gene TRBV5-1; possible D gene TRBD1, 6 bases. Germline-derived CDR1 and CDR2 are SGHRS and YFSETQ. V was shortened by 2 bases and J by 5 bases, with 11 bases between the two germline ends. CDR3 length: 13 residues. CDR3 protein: CASSFTGTHEQYF. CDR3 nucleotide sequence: TGCGCCAGCAGCTTTACAGGGACCCACGAGCAGTACTTC.

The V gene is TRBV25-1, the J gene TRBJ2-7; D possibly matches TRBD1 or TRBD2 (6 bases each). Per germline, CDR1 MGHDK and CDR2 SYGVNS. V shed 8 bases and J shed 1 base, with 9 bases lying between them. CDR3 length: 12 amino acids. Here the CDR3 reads CASAGQSYEQYF. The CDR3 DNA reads TGTGCCAGCGCGGGACAATCCTACGAGCAGTACTTC.

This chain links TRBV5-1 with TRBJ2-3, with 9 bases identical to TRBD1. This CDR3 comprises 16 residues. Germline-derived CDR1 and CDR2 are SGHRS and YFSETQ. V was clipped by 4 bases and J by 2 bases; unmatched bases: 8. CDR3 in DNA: TGCGCCAGCAGCCCAGGGGGGACAGGGCACACAGATACGCAGTATTTT. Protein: CASSPGGTGHTDTQYF.

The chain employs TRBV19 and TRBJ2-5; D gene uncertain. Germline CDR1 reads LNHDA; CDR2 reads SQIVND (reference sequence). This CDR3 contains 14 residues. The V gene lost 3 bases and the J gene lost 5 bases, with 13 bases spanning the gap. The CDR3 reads CASSMAGLEETQYF. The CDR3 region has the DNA TGTGCCAGTAGTATGGCCGGGTTGGAGGAGACCCAGTACTTC.

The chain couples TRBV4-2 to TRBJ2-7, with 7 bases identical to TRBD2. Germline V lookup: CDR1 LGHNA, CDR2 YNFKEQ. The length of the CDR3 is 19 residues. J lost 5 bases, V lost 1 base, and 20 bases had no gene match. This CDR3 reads CASSQAARREDPRGNEQYF. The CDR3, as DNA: TGTGCCAGCAGCCAAGCGGCCCGACGGGAGGACCCCCGAGGAAACGAGCAGTACTTC.

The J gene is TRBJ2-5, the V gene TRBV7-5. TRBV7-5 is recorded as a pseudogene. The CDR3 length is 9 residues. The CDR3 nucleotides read TGTGTCAGAAGCTTAGAACAGTACTTC. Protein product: CVRSLEQYF.

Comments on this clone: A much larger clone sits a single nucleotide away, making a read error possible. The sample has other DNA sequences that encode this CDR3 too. The CDR3: CASSLRGNTEAFF. The CDR3 DNA reads as TGTGCCAGCAGCTTAAGAGGGAACACTGAAGCTTTCTTT. The gene calls are TRBV7-3 and TRBJ1-1, with no clear D. CDR1 and CDR2 (germline): SGHTA, FQGTGA. The CDR3 is 13 amino acids. The V end was cut by 1 base, the J end by 1 base, with 4 bases between. The variable domain in full, with the rest retrieved from reference TRBV7-3 and TRBJ1-1, is GAGVSQTPSNKVTEKGKYVELRCDPISGHTALYWYRQSLGQGPEFLIYFQGTGAADDSGLPNDRFFAVRPEGSVSTLKIQRTERGDSAVYLCASSLRGNTEAFFGQGTRLTVV.

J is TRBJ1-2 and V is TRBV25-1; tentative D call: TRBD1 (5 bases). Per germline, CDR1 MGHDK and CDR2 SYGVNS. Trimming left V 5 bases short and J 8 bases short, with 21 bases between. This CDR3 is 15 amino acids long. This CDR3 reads CASSPRWGRTEGYTF. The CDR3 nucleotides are TGTGCCAGCAGTCCTAGGTGGGGCCGGACGGAAGGCTACACCTTC.

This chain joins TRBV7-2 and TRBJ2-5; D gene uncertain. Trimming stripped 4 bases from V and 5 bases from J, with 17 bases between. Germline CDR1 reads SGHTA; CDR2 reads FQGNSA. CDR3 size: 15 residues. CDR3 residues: CASSSPTVGKETQYF. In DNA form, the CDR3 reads TGTGCCAGCAGCTCCCCGACGGTGGGGAAGGAGACCCAGTACTTC.